A selection of T cell receptor beta chains follows, all from one sample in a study of blood T cell repertoires in COVID-19. Generated by immunoSEQ multiplex PCR, the TCRdb table keeps only in-frame clones and is missing some. This table has roughly 70,000 clones, 80% appearing once. Sequencing was performed on peripheral blood. These receptors were taken from a man in his 70s who had recovered from COVID-19. CDR3s include the opening cysteine and the closing phenylalanine or tryptophan. The D gene is left open where the match is weak. The size of a clone is reported for some rows only, either as once, few or many, or as a class for expanded clones.

>TRBD2|NA|TRBJ2-3|TRBV10-2
TGCGCCTCGGCTAGCGGGAGGGCTCTGACAGATACGCAGTATTTT
CASASGRALTDTQYF
>NA|NA|TRBJ2-7|TRBV6-5
TGTGCCAGCAGTTACTCGATAAGCGTCGATTACGAGCAGTACTTC
CASSYSISVDYEQYF
>NA|NA|TRBJ1-1|TRBV9
TGTGCCAGCAGCGTAGTGGCGGGGGCGGACACTGAAGCTTTCTTT
CASSVVAGADTEAFF
>TRBD1|NA|TRBJ2-7|TRBV30
TGTGCCTGGCGGATTACAGGGGGCGGCGAGCAGTACTTC
CAWRITGGGEQYF
>TRBD1|NA|TRBJ1-2|TRBV3-1/TRBV3-2
TGTGCCAGCAGCCCTGGACAGGGGACCACCTATGGCTACACCTTC
CASSPGQGTTYGYTF
>NA|NA|TRBJ2-6|TRBV5-6
TGTGCCAGCAGCTCGTATCGGTTTCAAAGCTCTGGGGCCAACGTCCTGACTTTC
CASSSYRFQSSGANVLTF
>NA|NA|TRBJ2-7|TRBV2
TGTGCCAGCAGTAGCCGGGTGGCTAACTACGAGCAGTACTTC
CASSSRVANYEQYF
>NA|NA|TRBJ1-1|TRBV7-2
TGTGCCAGCAGCTTATTAGGGGGAGTAGGGAACACTGAAGCTTTCTTT
CASSLLGGVGNTEAFF
>NA|NA|TRBJ1-5|TRBV28
TGTGCCAGCGGGGGGTATAGCAATCAGCCCCAGCATTTT
CASGGYSNQPQHF
>TRBD1|NA|TRBJ2-1|TRBV5-1
TGCGCCAGCAGCTTGGGACAGGGGTCGAATGAGCAGTTCTTC
CASSLGQGSNEQFF
>NA|NA|TRBJ2-7|TRBV30
TGTGCCTGGAGTGTACTCCCGACAGGCCCCTCGGGGTACGAGCAGTACTTC
CAWSVLPTGPSGYEQYF
>NA|once|TRBJ2-7|TRBV5-1
TGCGCCAGTGGACAGAACTACCCCTACGAGCAGTACTTC
CASGQNYPYEQYF
>TRBD1|NA|TRBJ2-7|TRBV5-1
TGCGCCAGCAGCTTGGCGGGGACAGGGGGGCTGAGTGAGCAGTACTTC
CASSLAGTGGLSEQYF
>NA|NA|TRBJ2-5|TRBV6-5
TGTGCCAGCAGTTACTCACCGACAGACGTAGAGACCCAGTACTTC
CASSYSPTDVETQYF
>TRBD1|once|TRBJ1-1|TRBV19
TGTGCCAGTAGTACGGGACAGGGAAGGGGACTATGGACTGAAGCTTTCTTT
CASSTGQGRGLWTEAFF
>TRBD2|NA|TRBJ2-3|TRBV6-2/TRBV6-3
TGTGCCAGCAGTTACCCCTCTCGGGGGGGGGTCCTGACAGATACGCAGTATTTT
CASSYPSRGGVLTDTQYF
>TRBD1|few|TRBJ2-2|TRBV7-2
TGTGCCAGCAGCTTAAGGACAGGGGACACCGGGGAGCTGTTTTTT
CASSLRTGDTGELFF
>TRBD1|NA|TRBJ1-2|TRBV5-4
TGTGCCAGCAGCCGAGGGGGCCACCTCCTGGGTGGCTACACCTTC
CASSRGGHLLGGYTF
>NA|NA|TRBJ2-1|TRBV30
TGTGCCTGGAGTGCGCTACGATGGAGGTTCTTC
CAWSALRWRFF
>NA|NA|TRBJ1-2|TRBV30
TGTGCCTGGTCCTCCGGAGGAACTCGCTACACCTTC
CAWSSGGTRYTF
>TRBD1|NA|TRBJ1-2|TRBV19
TGTGCCAGTAGTATGTCGGGACAGGCCGCGGTGGGCTACACCTTC
CASSMSGQAAVGYTF
>NA|NA|TRBJ1-2|TRBV5-1
TGCGCCAGCAGCAGGACTGCGGAAAGCAGCTATGGCTACACCTTC
CASSRTAESSYGYTF
>TRBD1|NA|TRBJ2-3|TRBV7-8
TGTGCCAGCAGCTTAGAGGACAGGGGGCTCGATACGCAGTATTTT
CASSLEDRGLDTQYF
>NA|NA|TRBJ1-1|TRBV30
TGTGCCTGGAGTGTAGTGGGGGCGGACACTGAAGCTTTCTTT
CAWSVVGADTEAFF
>NA|NA|TRBJ2-7|TRBV29-1
TGCAGCGTTGAAGGGACAGAGAACTACGAGCAGTACTTC
CSVEGTENYEQYF
>NA|NA|TRBJ2-3|TRBV28
TGTGCCAGCAGTTTTCTACAGGGCACAGATACGCAGTATTTT
CASSFLQGTDTQYF
>TRBD2|NA|TRBJ2-5|TRBV3-1/TRBV3-2
TGTGCCAGCAGCCAGGCCGGGACTAGCGGGAGTGGGGACCAAGAGACCCAGTACTTC
CASSQAGTSGSGDQETQYF
>NA|NA|TRBJ1-6|TRBV3-1/TRBV3-2
TGTGCCAGCAGCCCTTGGAGGGCGGGGGGAAATAATTCACCCCTCCACTTT
CASSPWRAGGNNSPLHF
>NA|many|TRBJ1-1|TRBV11-2
TGTGCCAGCAGCTGGGCCTCTATGAACACTGAAGCTTTCTTT
CASSWASMNTEAFF
>NA|NA|TRBJ2-3|TRBV19
TGTGCCAGTAGTATAGACACGGGACACATCACAGATACGCAGTATTTT
CASSIDTGHITDTQYF
>NA|NA|TRBJ1-1|TRBV19
TGTGCCAGTAGTATGGAGGGGAGCGGTGAAGCTTTCTTT
CASSMEGSGEAFF
>NA|NA|TRBJ2-1|TRBV28
TGTGCCAGCAGGACAAGTACCTACAATGAGCAGTTCTTC
CASRTSTYNEQFF
>TRBD1|once|TRBJ2-7|TRBV3-1/TRBV3-2
TGTGCCAGCAGCCTTAGACAGGGCGGAGAGCAGTACTTC
CASSLRQGGEQYF
>NA|NA|TRBJ1-4|TRBV5-1
TGCGCCAGCAGCTTGGGGTCGGGGAGGGCCACTAATGAAAAACTGTTTTTT
CASSLGSGRATNEKLFF
>TRBD2|NA|TRBJ2-5|TRBV27
TGTGCCAGCAGTTGGGCTAGCGGGGGCCAAGAGACCCAGTACTTC
CASSWASGGQETQYF
>TRBD2|NA|TRBJ2-5|TRBV5-1
TGCGCCAGCAGCTCGGGGGGAGAGACCCAGTACTTC
CASSSGGETQYF
>TRBD2|NA|TRBJ2-1|TRBV20-1
TGCAGTGCGAGTGACCCGGGACTAGGGCAGGCAGGGGAGCAGTTCTTC
CSASDPGLGQAGEQFF
>NA|NA|TRBJ1-2|TRBV11-2
TGTGCCAGCAGCTTAACGGGGGACTATGGCTACACCTTC
CASSLTGDYGYTF
>NA|NA|TRBJ1-6|TRBV5-6
TGTGCCAGCAGCCCCTCCGGGACAACCGTCGTTTCACCCCTCCACTTT
CASSPSGTTVVSPLHF
>NA|NA|TRBJ2-1|TRBV19
TGTGCCAGTAGCAGGACTACCAGCTCCTACAATGAGCAGTTCTTC
CASSRTTSSYNEQFF
>NA|NA|TRBJ1-1|TRBV3-1/TRBV3-2
TGTGCCAGCAGCGTATCCTTAGAAGGACAACTACGGGCTTTCTTT
CASSVSLEGQLRAFF
>NA|many|TRBJ2-7|TRBV4-2
TGTGCCAGCAGCCAAGGGGAGGGGGATTACGAGCAGTACTTC
CASSQGEGDYEQYF